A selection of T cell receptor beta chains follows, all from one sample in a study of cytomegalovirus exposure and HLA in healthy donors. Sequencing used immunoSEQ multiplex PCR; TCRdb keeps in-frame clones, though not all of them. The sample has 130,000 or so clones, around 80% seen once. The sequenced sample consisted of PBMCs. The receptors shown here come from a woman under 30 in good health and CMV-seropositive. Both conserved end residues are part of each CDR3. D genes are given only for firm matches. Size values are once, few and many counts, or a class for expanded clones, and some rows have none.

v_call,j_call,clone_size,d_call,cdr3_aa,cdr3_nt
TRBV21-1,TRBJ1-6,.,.,CASSKVEVGQGISPLHF,.
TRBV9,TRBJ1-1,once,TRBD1,CASSAKTGALNTEAFF,TGTGCCAGCAGCGCTAAAACAGGGGCACTGAACACTGAAGCTTTCTTT
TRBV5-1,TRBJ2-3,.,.,CASSYRQVTDTQYF,TGCGCCAGCAGCTACCGGCAGGTAACAGATACGCAGTATTTT
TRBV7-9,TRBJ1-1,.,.,CASLQTTTFNTEAFF,TGTGCCAGCTTACAAACCACTACGTTTAACACTGAAGCTTTCTTT
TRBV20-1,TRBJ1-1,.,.,CSAREQRGAFF,TGCAGTGCTAGGGAGCAACGTGGGGCTTTCTTT
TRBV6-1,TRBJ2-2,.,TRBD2,CASSVQRGGATGELFF,TGTGCCAGCAGTGTGCAGCGGGGGGGCGCCACCGGGGAGCTGTTTTTT
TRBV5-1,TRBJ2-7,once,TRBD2,CARIRRGGHEQYF,TGCGCCAGGATTCGGCGGGGGGGGCACGAGCAGTACTTC
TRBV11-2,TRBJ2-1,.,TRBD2,CASSLKLAGGPNEQFF,TGTGCCAGCAGCTTGAAACTAGCGGGGGGGCCCAATGAGCAGTTCTTC
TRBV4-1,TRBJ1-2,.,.,CASSQGAQGGANYGYTF,TGCGCCAGCAGCCAAGGGGCTCAAGGAGGAGCTAACTATGGCTACACCTTC
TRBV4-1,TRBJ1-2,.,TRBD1,CASSQETGGGGGYTF,TGCGCCAGCAGCCAAGAGACAGGGGGCGGTGGTGGCTACACCTTC
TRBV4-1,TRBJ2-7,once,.,CASSQVEGSSYEQYF,TGCGCCAGCAGCCAAGTCGAGGGTAGCTCCTACGAGCAGTACTTC
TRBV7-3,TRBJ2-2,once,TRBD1,CASSLTEAQGARTGELFF,TGTGCCAGCAGCTTAACGGAAGCACAGGGGGCGCGAACCGGGGAGCTGTTTTTT
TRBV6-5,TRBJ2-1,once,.,CASSPSAGSEQFF,TGTGCCAGCAGTCCCAGCGCCGGGTCTGAGCAGTTCTTC
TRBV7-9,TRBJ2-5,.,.,CASSFGGPGGETQYF,TGTGCCAGCAGCTTTGGGGGGCCGGGAGGAGAGACCCAGTACTTC
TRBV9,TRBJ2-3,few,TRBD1,CASSVRGQGDTQYF,TGTGCCAGCAGCGTCAGGGGGCAGGGAGATACGCAGTATTTT
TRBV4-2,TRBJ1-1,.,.,CASSQGRDEAFF,TGTGCCAGCAGCCAAGGACGGGATGAAGCTTTCTTT
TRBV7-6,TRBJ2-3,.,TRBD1,CASSFGTGRSDTQYF,TGTGCCAGCAGCTTCGGGACAGGGAGGTCAGATACGCAGTATTTT
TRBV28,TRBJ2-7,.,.,CASSLGAGQGVPEQYF,TGTGCCAGCAGTTTAGGTGCGGGGCAGGGGGTCCCCGAGCAGTACTTC
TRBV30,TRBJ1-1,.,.,CAWSVRMGDTEAFF,TGTGCCTGGAGTGTAAGGATGGGCGACACTGAAGCTTTCTTT
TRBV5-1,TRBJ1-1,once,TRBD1,CASSGQGGRDTEAFF,TGCGCCAGCAGCGGACAGGGGGGTAGAGACACTGAAGCTTTCTTT
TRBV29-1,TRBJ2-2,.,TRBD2,CSVVASGSGELFF,TGCAGCGTTGTGGCTAGCGGGAGCGGGGAGCTGTTTTTT
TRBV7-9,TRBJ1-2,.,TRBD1,CASSRRGTVSHGYTF,TGTGCCAGCAGTAGAAGGGGGACAGTCTCGCATGGCTACACCTTC
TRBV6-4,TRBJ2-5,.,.,CASSPKPEETQYF,TGTGCCAGCAGCCCAAAGCCTGAAGAGACCCAGTACTTC
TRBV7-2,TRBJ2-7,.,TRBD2,CASLSGVYEQYF,TGTGCCAGCCTTAGCGGGGTTTACGAGCAGTACTTC
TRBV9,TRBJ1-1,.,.,CASSVSGRTEAFF,TGTGCCAGCAGCGTATCTGGGCGCACTGAAGCTTTCTTT